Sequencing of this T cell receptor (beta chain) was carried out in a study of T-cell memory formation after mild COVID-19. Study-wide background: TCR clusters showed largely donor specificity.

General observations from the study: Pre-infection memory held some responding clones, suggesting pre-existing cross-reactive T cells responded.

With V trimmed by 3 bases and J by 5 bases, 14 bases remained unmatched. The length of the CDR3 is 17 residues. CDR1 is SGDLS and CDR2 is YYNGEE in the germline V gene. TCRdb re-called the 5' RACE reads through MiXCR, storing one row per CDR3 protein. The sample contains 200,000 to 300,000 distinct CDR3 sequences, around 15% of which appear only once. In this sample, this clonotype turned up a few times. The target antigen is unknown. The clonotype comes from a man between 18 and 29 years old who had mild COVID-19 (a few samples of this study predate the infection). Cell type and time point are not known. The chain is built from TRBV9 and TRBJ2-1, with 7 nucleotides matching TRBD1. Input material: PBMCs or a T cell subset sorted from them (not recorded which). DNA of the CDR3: TGTGCCAGCAGCGACGGTTTGACAGGGCTCCCCGACAATGAGCAGTTCTTC. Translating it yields CASSDGLTGLPDNEQFF.